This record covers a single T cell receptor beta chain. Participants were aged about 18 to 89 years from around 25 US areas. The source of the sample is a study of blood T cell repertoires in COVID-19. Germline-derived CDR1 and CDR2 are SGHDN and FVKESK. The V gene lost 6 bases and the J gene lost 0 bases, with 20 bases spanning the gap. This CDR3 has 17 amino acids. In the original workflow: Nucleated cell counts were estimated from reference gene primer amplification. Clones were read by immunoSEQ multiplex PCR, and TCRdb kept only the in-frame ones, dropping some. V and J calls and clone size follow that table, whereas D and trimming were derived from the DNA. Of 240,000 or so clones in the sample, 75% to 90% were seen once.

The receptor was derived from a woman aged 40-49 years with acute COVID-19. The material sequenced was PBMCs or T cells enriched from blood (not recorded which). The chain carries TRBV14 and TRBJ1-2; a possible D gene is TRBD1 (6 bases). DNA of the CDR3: TGTGCCAGCAGTCGTAGTCCCTGGGGACACACTAACTATGGCTACACCTTC. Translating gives CASSRSPWGHTNYGYTF.